The 3 T cell receptor beta chains in this list originate from one sample, sequenced in a study of blood T cell repertoires in COVID-19. Sequencing used immunoSEQ multiplex PCR; TCRdb keeps in-frame clones, though not all of them. The table has 140,000 to 150,000 clones, approximately 80% seen once. The sample comprised peripheral blood. Every receptor here comes from a man in his sixties with active or convalescent COVID-19.

This chain uses TRBV7-2 with TRBJ2-1, with D tentatively TRBD2 (5 bases). The CDR3 length is 16 residues. V lost 1 base to trimming and J lost 1 base, with 11 bases between them. Germline loops: CDR1 SGHTA, CDR2 FQGNSA. In DNA form, the CDR3 reads TGTGCCAGCAGCTTAGAGACCGGCGGGTCCTACAATGAGCAGTTCTTC. The encoded protein is CASSLETGGSYNEQFF.

The chain uses TRBV4-3 and TRBJ1-4; D is unresolved. Germline lookup yields CDR1 LGHNA and CDR2 YSLEER. Trimming took off 4 bases at V and 0 bases at J, with 12 bases between the two ends. The length of the CDR3 is 16 residues. The CDR3 spells CASSPSPGTTNEKLFF. The DNA of the CDR3 is TGCGCCAGCAGCCCTTCCCCCGGGACAACTAATGAAAAACTGTTTTTT.

V is TRBV6-5 and J is TRBJ1-1, with 7 bases that match TRBD1. From germline, CDR1 is MNHEY and CDR2 SVGAGI. CDR3 size: 16 residues. V trimming: 0 bases; J trimming: 4 bases; junction bases outside the gene matches: 8. CDR3 sequence reads: CASSYSSRQGGTEAFF. The CDR3 DNA follows: TGTGCCAGCAGTTACTCCTCTCGACAGGGCGGCACTGAAGCTTTCTTT.